Listed below are T cell receptor beta chains from one sample, sequenced in a study of T cells after yellow fever vaccination. Via MiXCR, TCRdb re-called the 5' RACE reads, giving one row per CDR3 protein. The sample gives a few hundred thousand distinct CDR3 sequences, about 15% of which show up once; roughly a sixth is in the top ten. The material sequenced was PBMCs, taken 5 days after the first yellow fever vaccination. These receptors were taken from a man aged 18 to 35 who received the YFV17D yellow fever vaccine. CDR3s include the opening cysteine and the closing phenylalanine or tryptophan. D genes are given only for firm matches. The size entry is marked missing in some rows and otherwise reads once, few, many or a size class.

abundance,d_gene,v_gene,j_gene,CDR3nt,CDR3aa
many,TRBD1,TRBV5-1,TRBJ2-2,TGCGCCAGTGGACAGGGCAACACCGGGGAGCTGTTTTTT,CASGQGNTGELFF
-,-,TRBV7-2,TRBJ2-3,TGTGCCAGCAGCAAGGGGCTTCGCACAGATACGCAGTATTTT,CASSKGLRTDTQYF
few,-,TRBV4-1,TRBJ1-1,TGCGCCAGCAGCCCGGCACAGCCCACTGAAGCTTTCTTT,CASSPAQPTEAFF
-,TRBD2,TRBV7-3,TRBJ2-2,TGTGCCAGCAGCCTTAACGTGGGCGGGGGGGCCTCCGGGGAGCTGTTTTTT,CASSLNVGGGASGELFF
few,TRBD2,TRBV12-3/TRBV12-4,TRBJ2-3,TGTGCCAGCAGATCTACTAGCGGGGGCGATACGCAGTATTTT,CASRSTSGGDTQYF
-,-,TRBV12-3/TRBV12-4,TRBJ2-3,TGTGCCAGCAGTTTACGGTCGAGCGGGGATACGCAGTATTTT,CASSLRSSGDTQYF
-,-,TRBV19,TRBJ1-5,TGTGCCAGTAGTTATCTCTTAACAGGGTCCAATCAGCCCCAGCATTTT,CASSYLLTGSNQPQHF
-,-,TRBV7-6,TRBJ1-2,TGTGCCAGCAGCTTATGGGGGGATGGCTACACCTTC,CASSLWGDGYTF
-,-,TRBV7-9,TRBJ2-5,TGTGCCAGCAGAGGGGCCCTCCAAGAGACCCAGTACTTC,CASRGALQETQYF
few,-,TRBV24-1,TRBJ2-1,TGTGCCACCAGTGACCGAGTCAACAATGAGCAGTTCTTC,CATSDRVNNEQFF
few,TRBD1,TRBV5-1,TRBJ1-1,TGCGCCAGCAGCTTCACAGGGGGCTGGACTGAAGCTTTCTTT,CASSFTGGWTEAFF
-,TRBD1,TRBV7-9,TRBJ1-2,TGTGCCAGCAGCCCCCTCGACCCGGGACAGGGGCTCTATGGCTACACCTTC,CASSPLDPGQGLYGYTF
-,-,TRBV6-1,TRBJ2-4,TGTGCCAGCAGTGAAGCGCTGGCCCTTGGGGCCAAAAACATTCAGTACTTC,CASSEALALGAKNIQYF
few,TRBD2,TRBV5-4,TRBJ2-2,TGTGCCAGCAGTGAGGTAGCGGGGGCGAGCACCGGGGAGCTGTTTTTT,CASSEVAGASTGELFF
-,-,TRBV27,TRBJ2-7,TGTGCCAGCAGAAGGGAGCCCCACTCCTACGAGCAGTACTTC,CASRREPHSYEQYF
few,-,TRBV4-1,TRBJ2-3,TGCGCCAGCAGCCAAGAGGGGTTAGGCCCATACACAGATACGCAGTATTTT,CASSQEGLGPYTDTQYF
many,-,TRBV7-7,TRBJ2-1,TGTGCCAGCAGCTTACTCCCGGCGTGGTCGAATGAGCAGTTCTTC,CASSLLPAWSNEQFF
-,-,TRBV2,TRBJ1-2,TGTGCCAGCAGTGTAAAGGCTACTAACTATGGCTACACCTTC,CASSVKATNYGYTF
few,TRBD2,TRBV20-1,TRBJ2-2,TGCAGTGCTTCTCTAGCGGGGAACACCGGGGAGCTGTTTTTT,CSASLAGNTGELFF
-,TRBD2,TRBV11-2,TRBJ2-3,TGTGCCAGCAGCTTTGGAGCGGGGGGGCTGGTAGATACGCAGTATTTT,CASSFGAGGLVDTQYF
-,-,TRBV4-3,TRBJ1-2,TGCGCCAGCAGCGAGAGGCCAGGGAGTCTGTATGGCTACACCTTC,CASSERPGSLYGYTF
few,-,TRBV7-8,TRBJ1-2,TGTGCCAGCAGCTTAAGAGAGAAAGGAGCTGTCTATGGCTACACCTTC,CASSLREKGAVYGYTF
-,-,TRBV20-1,TRBJ1-2,TGCAGTGGGGTACTTAATTATGGCTACACCTTC,CSGVLNYGYTF
-,-,TRBV12-3/TRBV12-4,TRBJ1-2,TGTGCCAGCAGTACCTACTATGGCTACACCTTC,CASSTYYGYTF
-,-,TRBV29-1,TRBJ1-1,TGCAGCGTTGAAGTTGGGGGGCGGCCTGAAGCTTTCTTT,CSVEVGGRPEAFF
-,-,TRBV2,TRBJ1-2,TGTGCCAGCGGGGGCAACTATGGCTACACCTTC,CASGGNYGYTF
-,TRBD1,TRBV4-2,TRBJ2-5,TGTGCCAGCAGCCAAACAGGGGGATACCAAGAGACCCAGTACTTC,CASSQTGGYQETQYF
-,TRBD2,TRBV20-1,TRBJ2-3,TGCAGTGCTATAGCGGGGGGGGGCACAGATACGCAGTATTTT,CSAIAGGGTDTQYF
few,-,TRBV7-2,TRBJ2-4,TGTGCCAGCAGCTTATCGTTGCGGGGATCCATAGCCAAAAACATTCAGTACTTC,CASSLSLRGSIAKNIQYF
-,-,TRBV3-1,TRBJ2-4,TGTGCCAGCAGTAACGAGCCTAGTAACCTAGCCAAAAACATTCAGTACTTC,CASSNEPSNLAKNIQYF
few,TRBD1,TRBV6-1,TRBJ1-1,TGTGCCAGCAACTCGCACAGGGGGAACACTGAAGCTTTCTTT,CASNSHRGNTEAFF
few,-,TRBV7-2,TRBJ1-6,TGTGCCAGCAGCCCGGCTCGGGGTAATTCGTCACCCCTCCACTTT,CASSPARGNSSPLHF
-,-,TRBV5-1,TRBJ2-1,TGCGCCAGCAGCTTGGCCCCCCCAGCGGGTAGCTTGAATGAGCAGTTCTTC,CASSLAPPAGSLNEQFF
-,-,TRBV5-6,TRBJ1-6,TGTGCCAGCAGCTTGGAACCCTATTCACCCCTCCACTTT,CASSLEPYSPLHF
-,TRBD1,TRBV5-4,TRBJ2-1,TGTGCCAGCAGCTGGTACAGGGGTGAGCAGTTCTTC,CASSWYRGEQFF
-,-,TRBV25-1,TRBJ1-2,TGTGCCAGCAGTGACAACCCCTCGAACTATGGCTACACCTTC,CASSDNPSNYGYTF
once,-,TRBV10-3,TRBJ1-2,TGTGCCATCAGTGAGGGTATCCTTATTGGCTACACCTTC,CAISEGILIGYTF
-,TRBD1,TRBV28,TRBJ2-5,TGTGCCAGCAGTTTAGGTGGGACAGGACCTCAAGAGACCCAGTACTTC,CASSLGGTGPQETQYF
few,-,TRBV18,TRBJ1-6,TGTGCCAGCTCACCTCGGGCAGGGGAAAATAATTCACCCCTCCACTTT,CASSPRAGENNSPLHF
few,-,TRBV11-2,TRBJ2-2,TGTGCCAGCAGCGACCCAAGGACCACCGGGGAGCTGTTTTTT,CASSDPRTTGELFF
once,-,TRBV6-5,TRBJ1-5,TGTGCCAGCAGTTCCAGGGCCGTCAATCAGCCCCAGCATTTT,CASSSRAVNQPQHF
-,TRBD2,TRBV6-5,TRBJ2-5,TGTGCCAGCAGCCGGTTAGCGGGGGTGGCGACCCAGTACTTC,CASSRLAGVATQYF
-,TRBD1,TRBV7-2,TRBJ2-1,TGTGCCAGCAGCTTCCGGACAGGGGACTACAATGAGCAGTTCTTC,CASSFRTGDYNEQFF
few,TRBD1,TRBV5-6,TRBJ2-2,TGTGCCAGCAGCCTGACAGGGGGAGGCCCGAACACCGGGGAGCTGTTTTTT,CASSLTGGGPNTGELFF
-,TRBD1,TRBV24-1,TRBJ2-1,TGTGCCACCAGTGATGGACAGGGCCTCCCTAATGAGCAGTTCTTC,CATSDGQGLPNEQFF
many,-,TRBV5-1,TRBJ1-5,TGCGCCAGCAGCCCGGGGGGGAGTGGAAGCAATCAGCCCCAGCATTTT,CASSPGGSGSNQPQHF
few,TRBD2,TRBV28,TRBJ2-1,TGTGCCAGCAGTTACCCGGGGGGGCGTCAACGGTTCTTC,CASSYPGGRQRFF
many,-,TRBV7-2,TRBJ2-3,TGTGCCAGCAGCCGGGGACCCCTGACGGATACGCAGTATTTT,CASSRGPLTDTQYF
many,TRBD1,TRBV6-2/TRBV6-3,TRBJ1-5,TGTGCCAGCAGCCGTGACAGGGCGGGAAATCAGCCCCAGCATTTT,CASSRDRAGNQPQHF
few,-,TRBV7-6,TRBJ2-1,TGTGCCAGCAGTGTCTGGGCTAGCAGGAATGAGCAGTTCTTC,CASSVWASRNEQFF
-,TRBD1,TRBV5-1,TRBJ1-6,TGCGCCAGCAGCTCCGTAGTAATCGGGACAGGGTACTCACCCCTCCACTTT,CASSSVVIGTGYSPLHF
-,TRBD1,TRBV5-1,TRBJ1-4,TGCGCCAGCAGCCTCCTCGGGACAGAGAATGAAAAACTGTTTTTT,CASSLLGTENEKLFF
-,TRBD2,TRBV4-1,TRBJ2-7,TGCGCCAGCAGCCAAGGATTAGCGGGGGGCCTTCGGCAGTACTTC,CASSQGLAGGLRQYF
-,-,TRBV14,TRBJ2-1,TGTGCCAGCAGCCATATACGGACAGCGGGCAATGAGCAGTTCTTC,CASSHIRTAGNEQFF
-,TRBD2,TRBV5-1,TRBJ2-3,TGCGCCAGTACGGGACTAGCGACGGCAGATACGCAGTATTTT,CASTGLATADTQYF
few,-,TRBV6-2/TRBV6-3,TRBJ1-5,TGTGCCAGCAGTTACTCCGGTCGGCCCCAGCATTTT,CASSYSGRPQHF
few,-,TRBV9,TRBJ2-4,TGTGCCAGCAGCGTGGAGGCAGGGAGAATAGACAGCGACATTCAGTACTTC,CASSVEAGRIDSDIQYF